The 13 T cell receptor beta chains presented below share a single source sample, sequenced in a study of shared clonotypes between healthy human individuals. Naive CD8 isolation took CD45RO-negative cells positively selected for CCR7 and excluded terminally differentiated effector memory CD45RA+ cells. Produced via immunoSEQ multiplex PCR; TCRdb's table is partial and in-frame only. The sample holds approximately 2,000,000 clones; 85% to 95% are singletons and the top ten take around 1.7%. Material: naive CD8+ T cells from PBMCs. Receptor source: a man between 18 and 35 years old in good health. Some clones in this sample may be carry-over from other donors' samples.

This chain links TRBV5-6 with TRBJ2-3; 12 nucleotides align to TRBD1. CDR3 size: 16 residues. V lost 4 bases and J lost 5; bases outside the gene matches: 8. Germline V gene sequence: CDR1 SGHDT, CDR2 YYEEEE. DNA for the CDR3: TGTGCCAGCAGCAAGGGACAGGGGGCGGCAAGAGATACGCAGTATTTT. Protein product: CASSKGQGAARDTQYF.

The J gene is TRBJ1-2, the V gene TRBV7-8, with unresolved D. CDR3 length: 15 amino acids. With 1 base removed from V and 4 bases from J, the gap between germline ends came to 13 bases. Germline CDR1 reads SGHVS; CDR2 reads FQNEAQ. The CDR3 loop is CASSLGQIDFYGYTF. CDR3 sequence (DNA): TGTGCCAGCAGCTTAGGCCAGATAGATTTCTATGGCTACACCTTC. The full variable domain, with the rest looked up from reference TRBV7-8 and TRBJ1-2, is GAGVSQSPRYKVAKRGQDVALRCDPISGHVSLFWYQQALGQGPEFLTYFQNEAQLDKSGLPSDRFFAERPEGSVSTLKIQRTQQEDSAVYLCASSLGQIDFYGYTFGSGTRLTVV.

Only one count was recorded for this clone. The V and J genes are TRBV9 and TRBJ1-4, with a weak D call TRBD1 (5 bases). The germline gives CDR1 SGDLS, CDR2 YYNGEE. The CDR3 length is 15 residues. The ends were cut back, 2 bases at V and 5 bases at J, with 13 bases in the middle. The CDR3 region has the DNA TGTGCCAGCAGCGTCACCGGGGCTTCGAATGAAAAACTGTTTTTT. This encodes CASSVTGASNEKLFF.

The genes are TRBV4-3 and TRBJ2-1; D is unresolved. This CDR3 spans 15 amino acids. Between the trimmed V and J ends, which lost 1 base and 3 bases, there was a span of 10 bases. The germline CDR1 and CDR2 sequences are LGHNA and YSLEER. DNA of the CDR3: TGCGCCAGCAGCCAAGTTGGAGAGTTCTACAATGAGCAGTTCTTC. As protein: CASSQVGEFYNEQFF.

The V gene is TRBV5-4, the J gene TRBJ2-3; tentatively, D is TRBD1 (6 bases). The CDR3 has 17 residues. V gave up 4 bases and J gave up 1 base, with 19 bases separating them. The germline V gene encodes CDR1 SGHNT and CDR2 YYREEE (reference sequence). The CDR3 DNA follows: TGTGCCAGCAGCCAAGATAGGATTCGACAGGGCACAGATACGCAGTATTTT. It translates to CASSQDRIRQGTDTQYF.

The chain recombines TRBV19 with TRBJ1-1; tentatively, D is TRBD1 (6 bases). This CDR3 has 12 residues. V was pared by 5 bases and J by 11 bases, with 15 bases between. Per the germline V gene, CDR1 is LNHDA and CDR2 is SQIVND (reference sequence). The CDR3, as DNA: TGTGCCAGTAGTGACACAGGGCTTGGGGCTTTCTTT. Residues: CASSDTGLGAFF.

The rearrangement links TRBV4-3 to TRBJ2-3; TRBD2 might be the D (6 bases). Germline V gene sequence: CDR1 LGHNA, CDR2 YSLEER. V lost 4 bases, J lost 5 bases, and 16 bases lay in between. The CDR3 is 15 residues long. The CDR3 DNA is TGCGCCAGCAGCCGTTTGTCGGGGGTCGGAGATACGCAGTATTTT. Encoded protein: CASSRLSGVGDTQYF.

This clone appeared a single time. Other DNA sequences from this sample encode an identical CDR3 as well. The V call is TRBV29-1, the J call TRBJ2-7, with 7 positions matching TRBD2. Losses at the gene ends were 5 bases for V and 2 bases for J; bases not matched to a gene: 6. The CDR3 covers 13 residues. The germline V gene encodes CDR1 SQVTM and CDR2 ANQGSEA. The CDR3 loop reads CSVLGGGPYEQYF. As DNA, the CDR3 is TGCAGCGTTCTTGGGGGGGGACCCTACGAGCAGTACTTC.

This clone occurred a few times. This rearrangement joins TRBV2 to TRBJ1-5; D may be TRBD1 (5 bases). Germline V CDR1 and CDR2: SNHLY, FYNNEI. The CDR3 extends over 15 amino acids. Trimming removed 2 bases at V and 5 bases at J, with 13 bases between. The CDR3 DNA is TGTGCCAGCAGTGAACGGGGCCCGCGGGATCAGCCCCAGCATTTT. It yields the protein CASSERGPRDQPQHF.

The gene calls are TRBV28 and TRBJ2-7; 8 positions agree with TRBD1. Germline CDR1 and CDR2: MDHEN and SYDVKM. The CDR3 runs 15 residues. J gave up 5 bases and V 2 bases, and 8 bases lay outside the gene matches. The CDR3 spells CASSLNDRGLDEQYF. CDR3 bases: TGTGCCAGCAGTTTAAACGACAGGGGCCTCGACGAGCAGTACTTC.

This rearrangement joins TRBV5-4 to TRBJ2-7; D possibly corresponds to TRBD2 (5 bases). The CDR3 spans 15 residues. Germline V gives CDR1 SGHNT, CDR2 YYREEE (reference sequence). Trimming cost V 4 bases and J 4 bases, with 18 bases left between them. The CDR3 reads CASSHRRKYPYEQYF. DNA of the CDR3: TGTGCCAGCAGCCATAGGAGGAAATACCCTTACGAGCAGTACTTC.

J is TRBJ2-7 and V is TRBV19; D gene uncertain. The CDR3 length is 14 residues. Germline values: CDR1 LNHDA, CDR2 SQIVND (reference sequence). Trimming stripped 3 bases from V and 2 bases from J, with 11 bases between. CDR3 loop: CASSMGKGTYEQYF. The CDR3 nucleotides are TGTGCCAGTAGTATGGGGAAAGGAACCTACGAGCAGTACTTC.

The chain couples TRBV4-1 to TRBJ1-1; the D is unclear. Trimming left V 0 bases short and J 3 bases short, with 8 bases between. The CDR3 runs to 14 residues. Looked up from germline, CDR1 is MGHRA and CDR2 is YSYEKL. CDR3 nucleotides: TGCGCCAGCAGCCAAGAGAAGAGGGACACTGAAGCTTTCTTT. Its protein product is CASSQEKRDTEAFF.